These 30 T cell receptor beta chains originate from one sample sequenced in a study of early T cells in non-severe SARS-CoV-2 infection. TCRdb redid the calling of the 5' RACE reads with MiXCR, one entry per CDR3 protein. The sample holds around 57,000 distinct CDR3 sequences, 6.2% seen once. The specimen was whole blood. All receptors derive from an adult who was a healthcare worker with PCR-confirmed SARS-CoV-2 infection or an uninfected control (not recorded which).

This clonotype was seen repeatedly, ten times or more. This chain connects TRBV7-2 to TRBJ2-1, with 8 bases that match TRBD2. In germline, CDR1 is SGHTA, CDR2 FQGNSA. Trimming removed 3 bases from V and 2 bases from J; junction bases left unmatched: 6. CDR3 length equals 16 residues. The CDR3 is CASSFWRGDTYNEQFF. The CDR3, as DNA: TGTGCCAGCAGCTTTTGGCGGGGGGACACCTACAATGAGCAGTTCTTC.

Only a few counts were recorded for this clonotype. This rearrangement joins TRBV11-1 to TRBJ2-7; TRBD2 matches at 8 bases. The J segment lost 3 bases and the V segment lost 5 bases, leaving 9 bases of the junction unmatched. Germline assignment: CDR1 SGHAT and CDR2 FQDESV (reference sequence). The CDR3 is made up of 15 amino acids. DNA of the CDR3: TGTGCCAGCAGCCTCCGGGCGGGGGGTTTCTACGAGCAGTACTTC. Translated: CASSLRAGGFYEQYF.

This clonotype was observed many times. The chain is built from TRBV20-1 and TRBJ1-4; 8 nucleotides line up with TRBD1. The V gene's germline CDR1 is DFQATT and CDR2 SNEGSKA (reference sequence). Trimming at V came to 6 bases and at J to 7 bases, leaving 10 bases not matched to a gene. The CDR3 contains 14 residues. CDR3 protein: CSADPGQGGEKLFF. The CDR3 region has the DNA TGCAGTGCCGATCCCGGACAGGGTGGTGAAAAACTGTTTTTT.

This clonotype was recorded many times. The chain uses TRBV6-6 and TRBJ2-7; tentatively, D is TRBD2 (6 bases). CDR1 and CDR2 from the germline V gene are MNHNY and SVGAGI (reference sequence). The CDR3 loop spans 14 amino acids. Between the trimmed V and J ends, which lost 4 bases and 3 bases, there was a span of 13 bases. The CDR3 loop is CASSSNEGLYEQYF. The CDR3, as DNA: TGTGCCAGCAGTTCCAATGAGGGACTCTACGAGCAGTACTTC.

This clonotype came up many times. J is TRBJ2-5 and V is TRBV11-3; TRBD2 is a possible D gene (6 bases). Germline CDR1 is SGHNT and CDR2 is YENEEA. The CDR3 totals 16 residues. Trimming cost V 1 base and J 2 bases, with 14 bases left between them. The CDR3 spells CASSLGTGARQETQYF. CDR3 coding DNA: TGTGCCAGCAGCTTAGGGACGGGAGCAAGACAAGAGACCCAGTACTTC. The full variable domain, rest sourced from reference TRBV11-3 and TRBJ2-5, is EAGVVQSPRYKIIEKKQPVAFWCNPISGHNTLYWYLQNLGQGPELLIRYENEEAVDDSQLPKDRFSAERLKGVDSTLKIQPAELGDSAVYLCASSLGTGARQETQYFGPGTRLLVL.

This clonotype was seen many times. The J gene is TRBJ2-7, the V gene TRBV20-1; TRBD1 aligns across 9 bases. CDR3 length equals 15 residues. The V segment lost 3 bases and the J segment 5 bases; nucleotides outside the gene matches: 11. The germline CDR1 and CDR2 sequences are DFQATT and SNEGSKA (reference sequence). Written as DNA, the CDR3 is TGCAGTGCTAGTGAGACAGGGGGACTTAGGGACGAGCAGTACTTC. Protein: CSASETGGLRDEQYF.

The J gene is TRBJ2-3, the V gene TRBV14, with a possible D match to TRBD2 (5 bases). V was cut by 1 base and J by 3 bases, with 11 bases left in between. Germline V gives CDR1 SGHDN, CDR2 FVKESK. The CDR3 has 15 amino acids. CDR3 amino acids: CASSQGTSWTDTQYF. CDR3 coding DNA: TGTGCCAGCAGCCAAGGGACTTCATGGACAGATACGCAGTATTTT.

In its sample, this clonotype was seen many times. V and J are TRBV19 and TRBJ2-1, with 9 nucleotides matching TRBD1. The junction had 8 bases not matched to a gene; V was cut back by 7 bases and J by 7 bases. This CDR3 has 14 amino acids. Per germline, CDR1 LNHDA and CDR2 SQIVND (reference sequence). CDR3 coding DNA: TGTGCCAGTATCCCGGGACAGGGTCAAAATGAGCAGTTCTTC. Residues: CASIPGQGQNEQFF.

This clonotype occurred a few times. Here the CDR3 DNA reads TGCAGCGTTGAAGATCTAGGCAGGGGAAGCTCCTACGAGCAGTACTTC. Translating it yields CSVEDLGRGSSYEQYF. The chain is built from TRBV29-1 and TRBJ2-7; tentative D call: TRBD1 (6 bases). Germline values: CDR1 SQVTM, CDR2 ANQGSEA. V was shortened by 0 bases and J by 0 bases, with 15 bases between the two germline ends. This CDR3 has 16 residues.

This clonotype was recorded many times. The V and J genes are TRBV6-6 and TRBJ2-7; D gene unclear. Germline V gene data show CDR1 as MNHNY and CDR2 as SVGAGI (reference sequence). This CDR3 has 16 amino acids. V lost 4 bases and J 4 bases, leaving 20 bases between the germline ends. The CDR3: CASSSPSWTLHYEQYF. CDR3 DNA sequence: TGTGCCAGCAGTTCCCCCTCCTGGACGCTTCATTACGAGCAGTACTTC.

This clonotype was counted at least ten times. The DNA for the CDR3 is TGTGCCAGCAGTTACGTCCAGGGGGGGACCACTGAAGCTTTCTTT. Its protein is CASSYVQGGTTEAFF. The chain is built from TRBV6-5 and TRBJ1-1, with 7 bases fitting TRBD1. The V gene's germline CDR1 is MNHEY and CDR2 SVGAGI. This CDR3 spans 15 amino acids. V shed 2 bases and J 4 bases; nucleotides not matched to a gene: 7.

In this sample, this clonotype turned up many times. This sequence joins TRBV6-2 or TRBV6-3 and TRBJ1-5; 8 nucleotides match TRBD1. The CDR3 totals 15 residues. Per the germline V gene, CDR1 is MNHEY and CDR2 is SVGEGT. V lost 6 bases, J lost 2 bases, and 6 bases stayed unmatched. The CDR3 loop is CASRPGGQGNQPQHF. CDR3 sequence (DNA): TGTGCCAGCAGACCTGGGGGACAGGGCAATCAGCCCCAGCATTTT.

The chain has TRBV7-2 and TRBJ1-3, with D possibly being TRBD1 (5 bases). The V gene's germline CDR1 is SGHTA and CDR2 FQGNSA. V was pared by 3 bases and J by 0 bases, with 9 bases between. There are 15 residues in the CDR3. In nucleotides, the CDR3 is TGTGCCAGCAGCTTGGGGACCTTCTCTGGAAACACCATATATTTT. Amino acid sequence: CASSLGTFSGNTIYF.

In this sample, this clonotype turned up many times. This chain joins TRBV6-5 and TRBJ1-2, with D perhaps matching TRBD1 (6 bases). Germline V CDR1 and CDR2: MNHEY, SVGAGI. This CDR3 has 15 amino acids. Trimming shortened V by 5 bases and J by 4 bases, and 17 bases separated the two germline ends. CDR3 in DNA: TGTGCCAGCAGTACTAAAACAGGGTTGGGCTATGGCTACACCTTC. As protein: CASSTKTGLGYGYTF.

The CDR3 reads CSADTSGGAHTQYF. The CDR3 DNA reads TGCAGTGCCGATACTAGCGGGGGGGCCCATACGCAGTATTTT. The chain employs TRBV20-1 and TRBJ2-3, with 13 bases fitting TRBD2. CDR1 and CDR2 from the germline V gene are DFQATT and SNEGSKA (reference sequence). This CDR3 region has 14 residues. V dropped 6 bases and J dropped 7; count of bases not matched to a gene: 7.

This clonotype came up many times. The chain links TRBV20-1 to TRBJ1-1; a weak D match, TRBD1 (6 bases). The CDR3 sequence is 13 residues long. With 7 bases removed from V and 2 bases from J, the gap between germline ends came to 14 bases. Germline CDR1 DFQATT, CDR2 SNEGSKA (reference sequence). The CDR3: CSGKQGVNTEAFF. The CDR3 nucleotides read TGCAGTGGGAAACAGGGAGTTAACACTGAAGCTTTCTTT.

This clonotype was observed many times. The genes are TRBV28 and TRBJ1-4, with 12 bases aligning to TRBD1. The V and J ends lost 6 bases and 11 bases, in that order; junction bases with no gene match: 22. The germline gives CDR1 MDHEN, CDR2 SYDVKM. The CDR3 consists of 19 residues. The CDR3 loop is CASSKLASRDRGHLWKLFF. The CDR3 DNA sequence: TGTGCCAGCAGCAAATTAGCCAGCCGGGACAGGGGGCACTTGTGGAAACTGTTTTTT. Full variable domain (rest looked up from reference TRBV28 and TRBJ1-4): DVKVTQSSRYLVKRTGEKVFLECVQDMDHENMFWYRQDPGLGLRLIYFSYDVKMKEKGDIPEGYSVSREKKERFSLILESASTNQTSMYLCASSKLASRDRGHLWKLFFGSGTQLSVL.

The rearrangement uses TRBV11-2 and TRBJ2-5, with D tentatively TRBD1 (5 bases). This CDR3 is built from 16 residues. The V end lost 1 base, the J end lost 2 bases, and 14 bases lay between the germline ends. From germline, CDR1 is SGHAT and CDR2 FQNNGV. The CDR3 region is CASSLGAGPRQETQYF. For the CDR3, the DNA is TGTGCCAGCAGCTTAGGGGCAGGGCCCCGTCAAGAGACCCAGTACTTC.

DNA of the CDR3: TGTGCCAGCAGTTACTCTTTCTACGAGCAGTACTTC. Translated, it gives CASSYSFYEQYF. The V and J genes are TRBV6-2 or TRBV6-3 and TRBJ2-7; D unclear. The V end lost 0 bases, the J end lost 3 bases, and 3 bases lay between the germline ends. Germline CDR1 is MNHEY and CDR2 is SVGEGT. This CDR3 comprises 12 residues.

This clonotype was counted ten times or more. This chain links TRBV7-2 with TRBJ1-3; D gene unclear. Germline CDR1 SGHTA, CDR2 FQGNSA. Trimming pared 1 base from V and 6 bases from J, leaving 7 bases between. This CDR3 is built from 13 residues. For the CDR3, the DNA is TGTGCCAGCAGCTTAGGGCCAGAAAACACCATATATTTT. The encoded protein is CASSLGPENTIYF.

In its sample, this clonotype was seen a few times. The chain employs TRBV20-1 and TRBJ2-3, with 9 bases matching TRBD2. This CDR3 is 13 amino acids long. In germline, CDR1 is DFQATT, CDR2 SNEGSKA (reference sequence). The J segment lost 5 bases and the V segment lost 6 bases, leaving 6 bases of the junction unmatched. CDR3 sequence reads: CSARLAVQDTQYF. The CDR3 coding sequence is TGCAGTGCCAGACTAGCGGTTCAAGATACGCAGTATTTT.

Turning to this clonotype: A much more abundant neighbour one base away suggests this may be a read error. The CDR3 end shows no conserved phenylalanine or tryptophan, and so a read error is likely. This rearrangement joins TRBV4-3 to TRBJ1-2; D uncertain. Germline V gene lookup returns CDR1 LGHNA and CDR2 YSLEER. V was trimmed by 3 bases and J by 6 bases, leaving 20 bases between them. The CDR3 is 16 residues long. The CDR3 here is CASSQADGGGTDGYTY. CDR3 DNA: TGCGCCAGCAGCCAGGCGGACGGAGGAGGAACCGATGGCTACACCTAC.

This clonotype was recorded at least ten times. The chain has TRBV5-4 and TRBJ2-3; TRBD1 is a possible D gene (6 bases). V was pared by 0 bases and J by 6 bases, with 14 bases between. The CDR3 runs to 15 residues. Per germline, CDR1 SGHNT and CDR2 YYREEE (reference sequence). For the CDR3, the DNA is TGTGCCAGCAGCTTGGGGGGGCCAGGCCGGGATACGCAGTATTTT. Residues: CASSLGGPGRDTQYF.

This clonotype was counted ten times or more. The chain is built from TRBV6-2 or TRBV6-3 and TRBJ2-7; maybe TRBD1 (5 bases). The CDR3 length is 16 residues. The germline V gene has CDR1 MNHEY and CDR2 SVGEGT. The V and J ends lost 0 bases and 5 bases respectively, with 17 bases between them. This chain's CDR3 is CASSYSIREGVHEQYF. CDR3 nucleotides: TGTGCCAGCAGTTACTCGATTAGAGAAGGGGTGCACGAGCAGTACTTC.

This clonotype was recorded at least ten times. V and J are TRBV18 and TRBJ2-5; 11 nucleotides line up with TRBD2. This CDR3 comprises 15 residues. V lost 5 bases, J lost 3 bases, and 5 bases stayed unmatched. Germline V CDR1 and CDR2: KGHSH, LQKENI. The CDR3 region is CASSSGTSGKETQYF. The CDR3 DNA follows: TGTGCCAGCTCATCAGGGACTAGCGGAAAAGAGACCCAGTACTTC.

This clonotype was observed at least ten times. For the CDR3, the DNA is TGTGCCAGCAGTTACTCGCCAGGGTGGACTGAAGCTTTCTTT. It specifies CASSYSPGWTEAFF. The rearrangement uses TRBV6-6 and TRBJ1-1, with TRBD1 as a possible D gene (5 bases). There are 14 residues in the CDR3. V dropped 0 bases and J dropped 5 bases, with 10 bases sitting between them. Germline V gene data show CDR1 as MNHNY and CDR2 as SVGAGI (reference sequence).

The genes are TRBV7-3 and TRBJ1-6; possibly TRBD1 for D (5 bases). The CDR3 is made up of 14 amino acids. V was trimmed by 3 bases and J by 8 bases, leaving 11 bases between them. Germline CDR1 SGHTA, CDR2 FQGTGA. The CDR3 is CASSFGTGYSPLHF. In DNA form, the CDR3 reads TGTGCCAGCAGCTTCGGCACAGGATATTCACCCCTCCACTTT.

This clonotype was recorded many times. The rearrangement uses TRBV11-2 and TRBJ2-1; 7 bases agree with TRBD1. CDR1 is SGHAT and CDR2 is FQNNGV in the germline V gene. The CDR3 is 16 amino acids. V was pared by 4 bases and J by 3 bases, with 9 bases of the junction left unmatched. The DNA of the CDR3 is TGTGCCAGCAGCTCACGACAGGGAAGGTACTACAATGAGCAGTTCTTC. Translation gives CASSSRQGRYYNEQFF.

There are many counts of this clonotype. V usage is TRBV7-9 and J usage is TRBJ2-6; D is possibly TRBD1 (5 bases). Germline assignment: CDR1 SEHNR and CDR2 FQNEAQ (reference sequence). The CDR3 has 17 residues. The V end lost 5 bases, the J end lost 5 bases, and 19 bases lay between the germline ends. The CDR3: CASSPVGQTRRANVLTF. In nucleotides, the CDR3 is TGTGCCAGCAGCCCAGTAGGACAAACGCGAAGGGCCAACGTCCTGACTTTC.

This clonotype has a count of ten or more. The genes are TRBV7-9 and TRBJ1-4; D is ambiguous. CDR3 length: 17 amino acids. The germline V and J ends were trimmed by 5 bases and 0 bases, with 16 bases remaining between them. The germline V gene has CDR1 SEHNR and CDR2 FQNEAQ (reference sequence). The CDR3 bases are TGTGCCAGCAGCCCTCTACCCTCGTCCGCAACTAATGAAAAACTGTTTTTT. It translates to CASSPLPSSATNEKLFF. Complete variable domain (other parts from reference TRBV7-9 and TRBJ1-4): DTGVSQNPRHKITKRGQNVTFRCDPISEHNRLYWYRQTLGQGPEFLTYFQNEAQLEKSRLLSDRFSAERPKGSFSTLEIQRTEQGDSAMYLCASSPLPSSATNEKLFFGSGTQLSVL.